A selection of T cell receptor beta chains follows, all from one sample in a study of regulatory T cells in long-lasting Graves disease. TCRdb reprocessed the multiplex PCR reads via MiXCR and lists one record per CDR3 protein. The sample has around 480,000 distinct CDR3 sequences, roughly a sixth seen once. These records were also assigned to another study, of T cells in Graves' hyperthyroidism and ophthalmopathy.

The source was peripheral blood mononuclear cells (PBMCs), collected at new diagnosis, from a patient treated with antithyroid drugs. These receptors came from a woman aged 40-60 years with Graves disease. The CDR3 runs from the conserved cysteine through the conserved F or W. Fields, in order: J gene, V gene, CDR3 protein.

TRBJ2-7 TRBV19 CASSIEGLTEQYF
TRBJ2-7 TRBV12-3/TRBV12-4 CASSTGWGQGHF
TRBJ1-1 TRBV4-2 CASSQEDGNTEAFF
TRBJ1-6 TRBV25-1 CASSETGTPTGNSPLHF
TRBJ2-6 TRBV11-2 CASSLVEGGSSGANVLTF
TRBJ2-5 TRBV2 CASSPGLALETQYF
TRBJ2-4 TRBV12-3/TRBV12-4 CASRSDLAKNIQYF
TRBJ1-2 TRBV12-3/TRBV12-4 CASSLRGGDRASNYGYTF
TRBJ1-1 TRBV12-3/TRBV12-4 CASRTAGAGNTEAFF
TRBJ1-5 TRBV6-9 CASSYFRDGNQPQHF
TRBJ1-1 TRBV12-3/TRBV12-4 CASSPDRVKSTEAFF
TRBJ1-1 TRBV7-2 CASSPKGTGNTEAFF
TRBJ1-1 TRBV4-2 CASSQPGHENTEAFF
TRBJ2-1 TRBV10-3 CAISGGGNEQFF
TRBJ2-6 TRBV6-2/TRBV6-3 CASRDRDSFSGANVLTF
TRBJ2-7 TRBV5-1 CASSAGQSYEQYF
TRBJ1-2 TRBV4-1 CASSQGRDSQYYGYTF
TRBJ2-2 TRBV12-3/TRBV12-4 CASINTGQANTGELFF
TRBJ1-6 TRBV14 CASSQAGQGSNSPLHF
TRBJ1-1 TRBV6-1 CASTLAPNTEAFF
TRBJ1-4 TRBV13 CASSLGLFRTPNEKLFF
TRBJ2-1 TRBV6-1 CASKAGTGGNEQFF
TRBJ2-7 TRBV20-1 CSARDAGPRGYEQYF
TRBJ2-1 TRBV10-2 CASRLAGINEQFF
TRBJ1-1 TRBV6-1 CASIPWDRRWPEAFF
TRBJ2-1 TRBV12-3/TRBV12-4 CASSLADGPYNEQFF
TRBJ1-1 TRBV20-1 CSARAIPGQGNTEAFF
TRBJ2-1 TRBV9 CASSVEGGGLYNEQFF
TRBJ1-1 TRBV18 CASSQNMNTEASF
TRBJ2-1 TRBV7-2 CASSSTGRGDEQFF
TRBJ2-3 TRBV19 CASSWEDSTDTQYF